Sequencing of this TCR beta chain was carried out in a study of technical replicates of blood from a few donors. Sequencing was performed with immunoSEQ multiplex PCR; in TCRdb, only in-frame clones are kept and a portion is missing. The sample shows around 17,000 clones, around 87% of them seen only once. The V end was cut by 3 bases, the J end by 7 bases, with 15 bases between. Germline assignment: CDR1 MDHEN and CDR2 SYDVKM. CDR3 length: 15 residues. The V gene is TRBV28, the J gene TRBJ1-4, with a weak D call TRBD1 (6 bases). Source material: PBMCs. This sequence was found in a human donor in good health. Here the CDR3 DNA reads TGTGCCAGCAGTTTGAGAGGGGGTAGGAGTGAAAAACTGTTTTTT. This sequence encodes CASSLRGGRSEKLFF.